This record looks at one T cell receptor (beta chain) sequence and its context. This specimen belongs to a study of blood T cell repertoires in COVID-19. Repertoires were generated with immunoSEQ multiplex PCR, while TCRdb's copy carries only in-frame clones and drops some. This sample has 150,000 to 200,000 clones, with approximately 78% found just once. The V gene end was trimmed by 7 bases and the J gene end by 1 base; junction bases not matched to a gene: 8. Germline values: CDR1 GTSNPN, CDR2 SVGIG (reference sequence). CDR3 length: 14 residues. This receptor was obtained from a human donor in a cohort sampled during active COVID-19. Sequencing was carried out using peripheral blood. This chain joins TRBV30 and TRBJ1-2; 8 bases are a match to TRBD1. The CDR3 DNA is TGTGCCTCGGGGGGGACAGGATTTAACTATGGCTACACCTTC. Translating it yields CASGGTGFNYGYTF.